This T cell receptor (beta chain) emerged from a study of cytomegalovirus exposure and HLA in healthy donors. Study-level background: About 85 million unique TCR sequences came from HLA-typed donors in an early release.

With 60 Vbeta and 13 Jbeta primers, the PCR was carried out. Assay: immunoSEQ multiplex PCR; the TCRdb copy retains only in-frame clones and omits some. The sample holds roughly 68,000 clones, 60% to 75% seen once. The CDR3 runs 14 residues. V lost 0 bases and J lost 5, with 13 bases in between. Germline CDR1 is GTSNPN and CDR2 is SVGIG (reference sequence). A few counts support this clone. What it binds is unknown. Study-level points and caveats: V- and J-gene trimming in TCR beta was tied to a missense DCLRE1C variant by an analysis performed later. Sequencing likely produced, as an artifact, a cluster of highly shared sequence variants.

Sequencing was carried out using PBMCs. This sequence was found in a man between 35 and 55 years old in good health and CMV-seropositive. This chain links TRBV30 with TRBJ2-5; D might be TRBD1 (6 bases). The CDR3 spells CAWSVLAGVETQYF. The CDR3 bases are TGTGCCTGGAGTGTATTAGCAGGGGTCGAGACCCAGTACTTC.